What follows are 26 T cell receptor beta chains derived from one specimen sequenced in a study of shared clonotypes between healthy human individuals. TCRdb keeps only in-frame clones here, not all; method: immunoSEQ multiplex PCR. The repertoire holds around 2,000,000 clones, with around 96% as singletons. Cells designated naive CD8 were CD45RO-negative and were positively selected for CCR7, with terminally differentiated effector memory CD45RA+ cells excluded. The specimen was naive CD8+ T cells sorted from blood. The receptors were gathered from a man younger than 30 in good health.

This sequence joins TRBV10-2 and TRBJ2-1, with 8 bases matching TRBD2. The CDR3 consists of 15 residues. V was pared by 0 bases and J by 8 bases, with 6 bases of the junction left unmatched. The germline gives CDR1 WSHSY, CDR2 SAAADI. CDR3 in amino acids: CASSESSGSGDEQFF. The CDR3 nucleotides read TGCGCCAGCAGTGAGTCAAGCGGGAGCGGCGATGAGCAGTTCTTC.

The J gene is TRBJ2-3, the V gene TRBV6-5, with a weak D call TRBD1 (6 bases). Between the trimmed V and J ends, which lost 4 bases and 1 base, there was a span of 12 bases. This CDR3 has 15 amino acids. Germline CDR1 reads MNHEY; CDR2 reads SVGAGI. For the CDR3, the DNA is TGTGCCAGCAGTTCGAGGCCAGGGGGCACAGATACGCAGTATTTT. As protein: CASSSRPGGTDTQYF.

V and J are TRBV7-9 and TRBJ2-3; 7 bases agree with TRBD1. Per germline, CDR1 SEHNR and CDR2 FQNEAQ (reference sequence). This CDR3 is 13 amino acids long. Losses at the gene ends were 6 bases for V and 4 bases for J; bases not matched to a gene: 4. DNA for the CDR3: TGTGCCAGCAGTCGACAGGGTTCAGATACGCAGTATTTT. Its translation: CASSRQGSDTQYF.

The J gene is TRBJ2-7, the V gene TRBV7-6; 8 bases are shared with TRBD2. The CDR3 runs to 14 residues. Germline lookup yields CDR1 SGHVS and CDR2 FNYEAQ. Germline trimming cut 4 bases from V and 2 bases from J; bases unmatched to any gene: 4. CDR3 in amino acids: CASSSSGPAYEQYF. The DNA for the CDR3 is TGTGCCAGCAGCTCTAGCGGGCCCGCCTACGAGCAGTACTTC. Variable domain in full (rest from reference TRBV7-6 and TRBJ2-7): GAGVSQSPRYKVTKRGQDVALRCDPISGHVSLYWYRQALGQGPEFLTYFNYEAQQDKSGLPNDRFSAERPEGSISTLTIQRTEQRDSAMYRCASSSSGPAYEQYFGPGTRLTVT.

J is TRBJ2-7 and V is TRBV19; D possibly matches TRBD1 or TRBD2 (6 bases each). Germline CDR1 and CDR2: LNHDA and SQIVND (reference sequence). This CDR3 contains 13 residues. Deletions cut 10 bases from V and 4 bases from J, with 17 bases between. The DNA of the CDR3 is TGTGCCACCTACCAGCAGGGGAGGTACGAGCAGTACTTC. Translating it yields CATYQQGRYEQYF.

The chain uses TRBV27 and TRBJ2-1; 10 bases map to TRBD1. Looked up from germline, CDR1 is MNHEY and CDR2 is SMNVEV (reference sequence). This CDR3 has 17 residues. With V trimmed by 2 bases and J by 6 bases, 10 bases remained unmatched. The chain's CDR3 is CASSLLFGTGALNEQFF. The CDR3 nucleotides are TGTGCCAGCAGTTTACTTTTTGGGACAGGGGCCCTCAATGAGCAGTTCTTC.

In the case of this clone: Other DNA sequences of this sample code for an identical CDR3. The rearrangement joins TRBV27 to TRBJ1-4; no clear D. The V gene's germline CDR1 is MNHEY and CDR2 SMNVEV (reference sequence). The CDR3 covers 14 residues. Trimming cost V 1 base and J 7 bases, with 10 bases left between them. This CDR3 is CASSLLGEGEKLFF. CDR3 nucleotide sequence: TGTGCCAGCAGTTTATTGGGAGAAGGTGAAAAACTGTTTTTT.

This sequence joins TRBV1 and TRBJ1-1. TRBV1 is recorded as a pseudogene. CDR3 length equals 17 residues. CDR3 DNA: TGCACCAGCAGCCAAGTCTGCCAGCCTAACATGAACACTGAAGCTTTCTTT. Its protein product is CTSSQVCQPNMNTEAFF.

This sequence joins TRBV10-3 and TRBJ2-1, with TRBD2 matching over 13 bases. The CDR3 is made up of 13 amino acids. Per germline, CDR1 ENHRY and CDR2 SYGVKD. V dropped 8 bases and J dropped 5; count of bases not matched to a gene: 0. Here the CDR3 reads CAIGLAGDNEQFF. DNA of the CDR3: TGTGCCATCGGACTAGCGGGAGACAATGAGCAGTTCTTC.

The chain links TRBV25-1 to TRBJ1-1; D gene uncertain. Trimming stripped 3 bases from V and 4 bases from J, with 12 bases between. Germline loops: CDR1 MGHDK, CDR2 SYGVNS. The CDR3 contains 14 residues. In DNA form, the CDR3 reads TGTGCCAGCAGTGATGATCCTACGGGCACTGAAGCTTTCTTT. Amino acid sequence: CASSDDPTGTEAFF.

The CDR3 sequence: CASSLVPGGYEQFF. In nucleotides, the CDR3 is TGTGCCAGCAGCTTAGTTCCGGGGGGGTATGAGCAGTTCTTC. This chain links TRBV7-2 with TRBJ2-1; TRBD2 aligns across 8 bases. CDR1 is SGHTA and CDR2 is FQGNSA in the germline V gene. The ends lost 1 base at V and 8 bases at J; junction bases unmatched: 4. This CDR3 comprises 14 residues.

CDR3 DNA: TGTGCCAGCAGTGGGGACGGAGAGGCCTACGAGCAGTACTTC. It encodes CASSGDGEAYEQYF. The chain employs TRBV2 and TRBJ2-7; D assignment may be TRBD1 or TRBD2 (5 bases each). The CDR3 consists of 14 residues. Trimming stripped 4 bases from V and 2 bases from J, with 12 bases between. Per germline, CDR1 SNHLY and CDR2 FYNNEI.

This rearrangement joins TRBV6-5 to TRBJ2-1; D is unclear. The ends were cut back, 0 bases at V and 6 bases at J, with 12 bases in the middle. From germline, CDR1 is MNHEY and CDR2 SVGAGI. CDR3 length equals 15 residues. CDR3 residues: CASSYSWGTGNEQFF. CDR3 in DNA: TGTGCCAGCAGTTACTCATGGGGTACGGGCAATGAGCAGTTCTTC.

The chain has TRBV5-6 and TRBJ2-2, with TRBD1 as a possible D gene (6 bases). The CDR3 consists of 16 residues. Germline CDR1 is SGHDT and CDR2 is YYEEEE. V dropped 3 bases and J dropped 5 bases, with 17 bases sitting between them. The CDR3 region is CASSSLTGWGTGELFF. CDR3 DNA: TGTGCCAGCAGCTCTCTCACAGGGTGGGGGACCGGGGAGCTGTTTTTT.

This chain links TRBV30 with TRBJ2-5; tentative D call: TRBD1 (6 bases). The end of the DNA fits TRBJ2-7 better, so the J call may be wrong. CDR3 length: 13 amino acids. The germline CDR1 and CDR2 sequences are GTSNPN and SVGIG (reference sequence). The CDR3 DNA is TGTGCCTGGAGTTCTCCACAGGGATACGAGCAGTACTTC. Encoded protein: CAWSSPQGYEQYF.

Turning to this clone: The same CDR3 is also encoded by other DNA sequences in this sample. In DNA form, the CDR3 reads TGTGCCAGCAGTTTAACCGGGAACTCTGGAAACACCATATATTTT. Translation: CASSLTGNSGNTIYF. J is TRBJ1-3 and V is TRBV27; D is unresolved. Germline V lookup: CDR1 MNHEY, CDR2 SMNVEV (reference sequence). This CDR3 has 15 amino acids. Trimming shortened V by 2 bases and J by 0 bases, and 8 bases separated the two germline ends.

About this clone: Other DNA sequences in the sample encode the same CDR3. The chain uses TRBV18 and TRBJ2-7; D call uncertain. This CDR3 region has 14 residues. Per germline, CDR1 KGHSH and CDR2 LQKENI. With 0 bases removed from V and 1 base from J, the gap between germline ends came to 7 bases. DNA for the CDR3: TGTGCCAGCTCACCACCGACACTTTCCTACGAGCAGTACTTC. It specifies CASSPPTLSYEQYF.

Regarding this clone: At one boundary the junction diverges from the germline segment, which might be a read error. This chain links TRBV7-7 with TRBJ2-5; D is possibly TRBD1 (5 bases). CDR1 is SSHAT, CDR2 FNYEAQ, per germline (reference sequence). The CDR3 sequence is 13 residues long. CDR3 loop: CASSRRQQETQYF. CDR3 nucleotide sequence: TGTGCTAGCAGCCGCCGACAGCAAGAGACCCAGTACTTC.

This clone occurred once. The chain links TRBV7-2 to TRBJ2-1, with TRBD2 matching 9 bases. CDR1 and CDR2 (germline): SGHTA, FQGNSA. Germline trimming cut 4 bases from V and 2 bases from J; bases unmatched to any gene: 12. CDR3 length: 18 amino acids. In nucleotides, the CDR3 is TGTGCCAGCAGCTGGGGGATAGGTAGCGGGAGTCCCTACAATGAGCAGTTCTTC. Residues: CASSWGIGSGSPYNEQFF.

The chain combines TRBV27 with TRBJ1-2; 7 bases agree with TRBD1. Germline CDR1 MNHEY, CDR2 SMNVEV (reference sequence). CDR3 length: 14 residues. V lost 5 bases and J lost 3; bases outside the gene matches: 6. CDR3 sequence: CASSAIGTDYGYTF. CDR3 coding DNA: TGTGCCAGCAGTGCGATCGGGACAGACTATGGCTACACCTTC.

This sequence joins TRBV5-1 and TRBJ1-3, with TRBD1 identical over 9 bases. V was pared by 4 bases and J by 1 base, with 6 bases of the junction left unmatched. The germline gives CDR1 SGHRS, CDR2 YFSETQ. CDR3 length: 16 residues. The CDR3 DNA reads TGCGCCAGCAGCCTTGGACAGGGGTTATCTGGAAACACCATATATTTT. It specifies CASSLGQGLSGNTIYF.

This chain connects TRBV7-9 to TRBJ2-3, with 8 bases lining up with TRBD2. This CDR3 has 15 amino acids. Germline assignment: CDR1 SEHNR and CDR2 FQNEAQ (reference sequence). Trimming removed 2 bases from V and 5 bases from J; junction bases left unmatched: 6. CDR3 bases: TGTGCCAGCAGCTTAAGCCAGCGGGGGATAGATACGCAGTATTTT. Residues: CASSLSQRGIDTQYF.

This chain links TRBV27 with TRBJ2-2; D is possibly TRBD1 (5 bases). The V gene lost 8 bases and the J gene lost 4 bases, with 11 bases spanning the gap. Germline CDR1 and CDR2: MNHEY and SMNVEV (reference sequence). The CDR3 contains 13 residues. The CDR3 is CASRRAATGELFF. Written as DNA, the CDR3 is TGTGCCAGCCGCAGGGCGGCCACCGGGGAGCTGTTTTTT.

This chain links TRBV29-1 with TRBJ1-2, with a possible D match to TRBD1 (5 bases). Germline V gene lookup returns CDR1 SQVTM and CDR2 ANQGSEA. The CDR3 covers 12 residues. V shed 5 bases and J shed 4 bases, with 11 bases lying between them. In nucleotides, the CDR3 is TGCAGCGTTAGACAGCCTACCTATGGCTACACCTTC. Translation gives CSVRQPTYGYTF.

The V and J genes are TRBV7-9 and TRBJ1-1, with D perhaps matching TRBD1 (5 bases). The germline V gene has CDR1 SEHNR and CDR2 FQNEAQ (reference sequence). This CDR3 is 13 amino acids long. Trimming removed 6 bases at V and 5 bases at J, with 13 bases between. In DNA form, the CDR3 reads TGTGCCAGCAGTTCGGACATAGGAACTGAAGCTTTCTTT. Its protein is CASSSDIGTEAFF.

V and J are TRBV30 and TRBJ2-3; 7 nucleotides line up with TRBD1. Germline CDR1 and CDR2: GTSNPN and SVGIG (reference sequence). The CDR3 spans 21 residues. Trimming removed 1 base from V and 3 bases from J; junction bases left unmatched: 25. CDR3 nucleotides: TGTGCCTGGAGTGATCGGACGCAATCTAGTGGTCAACAGGGGAGAACAGATACGCAGTATTTT. Protein: CAWSDRTQSSGQQGRTDTQYF.